The TCR beta chain under discussion was sequenced for a study of human T cells and chemical hapten exposure. Study-wide results and caveats: Patch test score rose with PT1 expanded TCRs, significant at 8, 16, 32, not 4. Donors had alopecia, so their immune response may differ from healthy people's.

Trimming took off 4 bases at V and 4 bases at J, with 17 bases between the two ends. The germline CDR1 and CDR2 sequences are SGHRS and YFSETQ. The CDR3 runs to 15 residues. Only a few counts were recorded for this clonotype. Antigen specificity is unknown. Time point defined: pre-sensitization, week 0. Sample treatment: therapeutic diphenylcyclopropenone sensitization with weekly scalp DPC. TCRdb re-called the RACE reads with MiXCR, one entry per CDR3 protein. The sample holds a few hundred thousand distinct CDR3 sequences; about 5.4% are singletons and the top ten take under 9.5%. The TCR was taken from a woman between 18 and 29 years old with alopecia areata. Some clones in this sample may be carry-over from other donors' samples. V usage is TRBV5-1 and J usage is TRBJ1-1; weak D call: TRBD1 (6 bases). This material consisted of whole blood, taken in connection with sensitization to the hapten diphenylcyclopropenone (DPC). The CDR3 protein is CASSTRTDGGTEAFF. For the CDR3, the DNA is TGCGCCAGCAGCACAAGGACAGACGGGGGCACTGAAGCTTTCTTT.